This T cell receptor beta chain was sequenced during a study of T cell repertoires in cytomegalovirus infection. Study summary: Recently identified HLA-C-restricted CMV epitopes were among the peptides used. A matching HLA type, together with CMV infection, was signaled by public TCR beta signatures. General study points: Dominating the ex vivo response were TCR beta clonotypes that were CMV-specific and HLA-C-restricted. Carriage of CMV together with the relevant HLA was identifiable through cumulative public TCR beta family frequency.

On this clonotype itself: Its antigen is undetermined.

Via MiXCR, TCRdb re-called the reads, giving one row per CDR3 protein. Of roughly 700,000 distinct CDR3 sequences detected, about 33% appear once; the ten largest clones hold 18%. Germline trimming cut 0 bases from V and 4 bases from J; bases unmatched to any gene: 8. The length of the CDR3 is 16 residues. CDR1 and CDR2 from the germline V gene are SGHTA and FQGNSA. Sequenced material: cultured PBMCs, taken from culture after CMV antigen stimulation. This TCR derives from a human donor in good health (CMV status not recorded). Some clones in this sample may be carry-over from other donors' samples. J is TRBJ1-2 and V is TRBV7-2; 7 bases are a match to TRBD1. CDR3 protein: CASSLARDSQTYGYTF. CDR3 DNA sequence: TGTGCCAGCAGCTTAGCCCGGGACAGCCAGACCTATGGCTACACCTTC.